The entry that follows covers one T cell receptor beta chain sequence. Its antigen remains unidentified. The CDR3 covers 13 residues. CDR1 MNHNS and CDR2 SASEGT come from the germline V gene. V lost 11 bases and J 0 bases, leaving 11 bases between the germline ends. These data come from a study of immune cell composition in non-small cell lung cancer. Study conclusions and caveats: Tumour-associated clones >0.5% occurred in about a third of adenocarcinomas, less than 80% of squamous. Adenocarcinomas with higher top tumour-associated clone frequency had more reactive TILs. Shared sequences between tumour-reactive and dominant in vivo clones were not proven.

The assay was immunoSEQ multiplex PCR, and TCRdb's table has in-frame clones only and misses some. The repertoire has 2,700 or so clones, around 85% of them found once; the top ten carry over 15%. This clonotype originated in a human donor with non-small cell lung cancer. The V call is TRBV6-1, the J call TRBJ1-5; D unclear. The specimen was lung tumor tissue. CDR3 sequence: CASGSYSNQPQHF. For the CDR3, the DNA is TGTGCCTCGGGGTCCTATAGCAATCAGCCCCAGCATTTT.